The 14 T cell receptor beta chains below all came from one sample that was sequenced in a study of T cell responses to AZD1222 COVID-19 vaccine. Sequencing was performed with immunoSEQ multiplex PCR; in TCRdb, only in-frame clones are kept and a portion is missing. The sample contains 150,000 or so clones, over 90% of which appear only once. The sequencing used peripheral blood, collected on day 0 of AZD1222 vaccination. All receptors derive from an adult in good health.

This rearrangement joins TRBV15 to TRBJ1-1; D unclear. The V end lost 0 bases, the J end lost 4 bases, and 9 bases lay between the germline ends. The CDR3 consists of 14 residues. CDR1 and CDR2 (germline): LNHNV, YYDKDF (reference sequence). The CDR3: CATSRDLSGTEAFF. The CDR3 DNA sequence: TGTGCCACCAGCAGAGATTTGTCGGGCACTGAAGCTTTCTTT.

This rearrangement joins TRBV5-1 to TRBJ2-1; D is perhaps TRBD2 (5 bases). Looked up from germline, CDR1 is SGHRS and CDR2 is YFSETQ. This CDR3 has 14 amino acids. The V end lost 4 bases, the J end lost 3 bases, and 11 bases lay between the germline ends. The DNA for the CDR3 is TGCGCCAGCAGCGCGGCCAGCGGCTACAATGAGCAGTTCTTC. It specifies CASSAASGYNEQFF.

This chain uses TRBV19 with TRBJ2-7, with 10 bases fitting TRBD1. With 5 bases clipped from V and 4 bases from J, the junction kept 5 bases outside the gene matches. The CDR3 loop spans 14 amino acids. Germline values: CDR1 LNHDA, CDR2 SQIVND (reference sequence). In nucleotides, the CDR3 is TGTGCCAGTAGTGCCGGGACAGGGGTTTACGAGCAGTACTTC. Translated, it gives CASSAGTGVYEQYF.

The chain's CDR3 is CASSESGDSSTDTQYF. In DNA, the CDR3 is TGTGCCAGCAGTGAATCGGGGGACAGTAGCACAGATACGCAGTATTTT. This chain uses TRBV6-1 with TRBJ2-3, with D possibly matching TRBD1 (7 bases). Trimming left V 2 bases short and J 0 bases short, with 12 bases between. The CDR3 has 16 amino acids. The germline V gene has CDR1 MNHNS and CDR2 SASEGT.

V usage is TRBV30 and J usage is TRBJ1-4, with D hard to call. The V end was cut by 0 bases, the J end by 4 bases, with 9 bases between. The CDR3 has 14 residues. Germline V gene lookup returns CDR1 GTSNPN and CDR2 SVGIG (reference sequence). The DNA for the CDR3 is TGTGCCTGGAGTGTGGTTGCTTTTAATGAAAAACTGTTTTTT. This gives the protein CAWSVVAFNEKLFF. The full variable domain, in which reference TRBV30 and TRBJ1-4 provide the parts outside the CDR3, is SQTIHQWPATLVQPVGSPLSLECTVEGTSNPNLYWYRQAAGRGLQLLFYSVGIGQISSEVPQNLSASRPQDRQFILSSKKLLLSDSGFYLCAWSVVAFNEKLFFGSGTQLSVL.

The gene calls are TRBV6-5 and TRBJ1-2, with D possibly being TRBD1 (5 bases). This CDR3 contains 15 residues. V dropped 7 bases and J dropped 4 bases, with 19 bases sitting between them. In germline, CDR1 is MNHEY, CDR2 SVGAGI. CDR3 amino acids: CASNRGSGVGYGYTF. The CDR3 DNA reads TGTGCCAGCAATAGGGGTTCGGGAGTCGGCTATGGCTACACCTTC.

This chain links TRBV28 with TRBJ1-4; 8 nucleotides match TRBD1. CDR1 MDHEN and CDR2 SYDVKM come from the germline V gene. The V segment lost 4 bases and the J segment 8 bases; nucleotides outside the gene matches: 12. The CDR3 totals 16 residues. CDR3 coding DNA: TGTGCCAGCAGTTCCCGGGGCAGGGGGCGACGGGAAAAACTGTTTTTT. Translated: CASSSRGRGRREKLFF.

V gene TRBV19 combines with J gene TRBJ1-6, with 7 bases aligning to TRBD1. Germline loops: CDR1 LNHDA, CDR2 SQIVND (reference sequence). This CDR3 contains 19 residues. V lost 1 base, J lost 7 bases, and 16 bases stayed unmatched. CDR3 nucleotide sequence: TGTGCCAGTAGTATAGGCACCCGACAGGGAAGAATCAGAAATTCACCCCTCCACTTT. The encoded protein is CASSIGTRQGRIRNSPLHF.

The chain uses TRBV11-3 and TRBJ2-7; TRBD1 aligns across 9 bases. Germline V gene sequence: CDR1 SGHNT, CDR2 YENEEA. CDR3 length: 15 amino acids. V dropped 3 bases and J dropped 4; count of bases not matched to a gene: 7. The CDR3 nucleotides are TGTGCCAGCAGCTTCGGGACAGGGCTTGTTTACGAGCAGTACTTC. Protein sequence: CASSFGTGLVYEQYF.

The rearrangement links TRBV5-1 to TRBJ2-1; TRBD1 matches at 9 bases. The ends lost 8 bases at V and 12 bases at J; junction bases unmatched: 9. In germline, CDR1 is SGHRS, CDR2 YFSETQ. The CDR3 is 12 amino acids. CDR3 in amino acids: CASRTGAFGQFF. CDR3 DNA sequence: TGCGCCAGTAGGACAGGGGCGTTTGGGCAGTTCTTC.

This chain joins TRBV4-1 and TRBJ2-3; D not certain. This CDR3 has 17 amino acids. CDR1 MGHRA and CDR2 YSYEKL come from the germline V gene. The V end was cut by 2 bases, the J end by 3 bases, with 18 bases between. The CDR3 loop reads CASSQSHGQAETDTQYF. The CDR3 DNA follows: TGCGCCAGCAGCCAATCCCATGGCCAGGCGGAAACAGATACGCAGTATTTT.

This chain links TRBV19 with TRBJ1-6; TRBD1 agrees at 8 bases. The CDR3 is 16 amino acids. Losses at the gene ends were 3 bases for V and 7 bases for J; bases not matched to a gene: 8. From germline, CDR1 is LNHDA and CDR2 SQIVND (reference sequence). CDR3 in DNA: TGTGCCAGTAGTATGGACCGGACAGGGACGAATTCACCCCTCCACTTT. This codes for CASSMDRTGTNSPLHF.

CDR3 DNA: TGTGCCAGCAGCTTAGTGACTAGCGGTTCTAGCACAGATACGCAGTATTTT. Amino acid sequence: CASSLVTSGSSTDTQYF. The chain joins TRBV7-8 to TRBJ2-3, with TRBD2 matching 9 bases. From germline, CDR1 is SGHVS and CDR2 FQNEAQ. CDR3 length: 17 amino acids. Unmatched junction bases numbered 5, after V lost 1 base and J lost 0 bases.

A single count supports this clone. The chain links TRBV19 to TRBJ2-1, with 7 positions matching TRBD1. CDR1 LNHDA and CDR2 SQIVND come from the germline V gene (reference sequence). The CDR3 sequence is 15 residues long. The V and J ends lost 4 bases and 6 bases, in that order; junction bases with no gene match: 9. The CDR3 nucleotides read TGTGCCAGTAGTAGAGGGGACAGATACGGCAATGAGCAGTTCTTC. It codes for CASSRGDRYGNEQFF.